This entry concerns a single TCR beta chain. Germline CDR1 and CDR2: MNHEY and SVGAGI. The V gene end was trimmed by 0 bases and the J gene end by 2 bases; junction bases not matched to a gene: 4. The CDR3 extends over 15 amino acids. These data are taken from a study of blood T cell repertoires in COVID-19. As processed by the authors: Scientists estimated how many nucleated cells there were by amplifying reference gene primers. The data were produced by immunoSEQ multiplex PCR, yet TCRdb's version contains in-frame clones alone and is incomplete. V, J and clone size reflect that table, while D and trimming were determined from the DNA. Among 200,000 or so clones, roughly 84% were seen once, and the ten largest hold around 2.4%.

V is TRBV6-5 and J is TRBJ2-7, with TRBD2 matching 7 bases. The TCR comes from a man between 35 and 55 years old who had recovered from COVID-19. The sequencing input was peripheral blood. The DNA of the CDR3 is TGTGCCAGCAGTTACTCTGGCGGGAGTCCCTACGAGCAGTACTTC. It encodes CASSYSGGSPYEQYF.